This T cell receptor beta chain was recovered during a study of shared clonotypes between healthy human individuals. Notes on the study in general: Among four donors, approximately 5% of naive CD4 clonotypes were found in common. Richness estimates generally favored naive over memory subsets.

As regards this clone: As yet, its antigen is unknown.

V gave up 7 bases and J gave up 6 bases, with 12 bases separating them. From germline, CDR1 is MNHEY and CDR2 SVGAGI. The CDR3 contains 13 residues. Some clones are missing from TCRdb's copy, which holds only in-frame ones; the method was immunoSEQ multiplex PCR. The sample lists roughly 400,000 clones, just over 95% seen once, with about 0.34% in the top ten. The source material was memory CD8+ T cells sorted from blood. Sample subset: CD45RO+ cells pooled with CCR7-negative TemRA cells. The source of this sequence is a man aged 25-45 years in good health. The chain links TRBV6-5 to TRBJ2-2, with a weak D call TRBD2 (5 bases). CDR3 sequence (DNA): TGTGCCAGCACCCCCCACGGGGCCGGGGAGCTGTTTTTT. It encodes CASTPHGAGELFF.